This T cell receptor beta chain was recorded in a study of control samples from healthy donors and cancer patients. This CDR3 spans 14 amino acids. CDR1 and CDR2 from the germline V gene are KGHDR and SFDVKD. V was pared by 5 bases and J by 6 bases, with 13 bases between. Profiling relied on immunoSEQ multiplex PCR, and the TCRdb table lists in-frame clones only, not all of them. Of about 140,000 clones listed, 85% to 95% are singletons. The TCR was taken from a man aged 35-49 years in good health. Source material: blood. The rearrangement links TRBV24-1 to TRBJ2-1; D perhaps matches TRBD1 (6 bases). The CDR3 loop reads CATSAGHPRNEQFF. CDR3 coding DNA: TGTGCCACCAGTGCGGGACACCCCCGCAATGAGCAGTTCTTC.